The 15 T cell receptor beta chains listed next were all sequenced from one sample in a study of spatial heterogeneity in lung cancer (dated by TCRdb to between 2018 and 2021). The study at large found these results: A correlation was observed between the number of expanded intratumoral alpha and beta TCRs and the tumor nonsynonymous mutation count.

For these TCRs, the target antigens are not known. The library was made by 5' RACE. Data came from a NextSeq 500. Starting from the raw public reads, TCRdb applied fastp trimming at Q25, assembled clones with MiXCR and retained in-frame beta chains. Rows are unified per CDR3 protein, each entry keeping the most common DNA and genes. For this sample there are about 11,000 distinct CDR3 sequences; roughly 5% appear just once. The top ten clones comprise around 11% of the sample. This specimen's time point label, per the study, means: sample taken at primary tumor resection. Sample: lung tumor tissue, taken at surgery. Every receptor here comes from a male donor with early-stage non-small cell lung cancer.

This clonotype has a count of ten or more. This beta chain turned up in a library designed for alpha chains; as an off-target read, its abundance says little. The CDR3 here is CASSLGLTDQPQHF. The CDR3 DNA reads as TGTGCCAGCAGCTTAGGGCTGACAGATCAGCCCCAGCATTTT. The gene calls are TRBV7-2 and TRBJ1-5, with TRBD1 as a possible D gene (5 bases). The CDR3 is made up of 14 amino acids. Per the germline V gene, CDR1 is SGHTA and CDR2 is FQGNSA. Trimming stripped 1 base from V and 5 bases from J, with 9 bases between.

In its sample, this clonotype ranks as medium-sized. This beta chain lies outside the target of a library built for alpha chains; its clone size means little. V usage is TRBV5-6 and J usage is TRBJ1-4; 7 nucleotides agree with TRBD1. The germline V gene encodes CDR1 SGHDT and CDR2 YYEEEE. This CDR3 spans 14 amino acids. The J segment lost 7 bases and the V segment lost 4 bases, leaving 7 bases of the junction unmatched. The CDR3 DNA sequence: TGTGCCAGCAGCCAGACAGGGAAAAGTGAAAAACTGTTTTTT. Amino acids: CASSQTGKSEKLFF.

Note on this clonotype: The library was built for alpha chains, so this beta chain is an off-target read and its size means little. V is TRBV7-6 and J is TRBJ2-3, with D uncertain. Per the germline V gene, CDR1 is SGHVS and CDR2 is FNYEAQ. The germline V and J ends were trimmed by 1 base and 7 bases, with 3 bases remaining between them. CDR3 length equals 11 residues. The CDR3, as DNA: TGTGCCAGCAGCTTAGACAATACGCAGTATTTT. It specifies CASSLDNTQYF.

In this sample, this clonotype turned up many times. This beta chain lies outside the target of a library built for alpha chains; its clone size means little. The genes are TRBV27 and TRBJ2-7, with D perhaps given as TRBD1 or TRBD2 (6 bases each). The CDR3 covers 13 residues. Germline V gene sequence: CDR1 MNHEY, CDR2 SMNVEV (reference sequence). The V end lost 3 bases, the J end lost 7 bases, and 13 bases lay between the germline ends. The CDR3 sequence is CASSFGRGVEQYF. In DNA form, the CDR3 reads TGTGCCAGCAGTTTCGGTAGGGGGGTGGAGCAGTACTTC.

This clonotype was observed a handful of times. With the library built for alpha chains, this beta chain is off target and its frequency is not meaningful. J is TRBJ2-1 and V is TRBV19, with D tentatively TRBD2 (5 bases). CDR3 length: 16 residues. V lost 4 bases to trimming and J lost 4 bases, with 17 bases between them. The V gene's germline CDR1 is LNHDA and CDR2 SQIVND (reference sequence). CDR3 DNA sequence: TGTGCCAGTAGTAAATACGAGCGTGGGAGATACAATGAGCAGTTCTTC. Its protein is CASSKYERGRYNEQFF.

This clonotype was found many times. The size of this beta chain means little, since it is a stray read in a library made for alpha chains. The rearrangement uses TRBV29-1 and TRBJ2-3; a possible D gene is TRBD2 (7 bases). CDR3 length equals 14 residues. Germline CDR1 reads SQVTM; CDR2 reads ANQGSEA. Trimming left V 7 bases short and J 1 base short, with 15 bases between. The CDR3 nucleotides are TGCAGCGCCGGTGGGGAGGGGGGCACAGATACGCAGTATTTT. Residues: CSAGGEGGTDTQYF.

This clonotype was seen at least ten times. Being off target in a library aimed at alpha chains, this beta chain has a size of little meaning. The CDR3, as DNA: TGTGCCAGCAGCGCTCTTTACGGACAGGGATTAAATGAGCAGTTCTTC. The encoded protein is CASSALYGQGLNEQFF. The rearrangement links TRBV9 to TRBJ2-1; TRBD1 aligns across 8 bases. Germline assignment: CDR1 SGDLS and CDR2 YYNGEE. This CDR3 is built from 16 residues. Unmatched junction bases numbered 12, after V lost 3 bases and J lost 7 bases. Full variable domain (missing parts from reference TRBV9 and TRBJ2-1): DSGVTQTPKHLITATGQRVTLRCSPRSGDLSVYWYQQSLDQGLQFLIQYYNGEERAKGNILERFSAQQFPDLHSELNLSSLELGDSALYFCASSALYGQGLNEQFFGPGTRLTVL.

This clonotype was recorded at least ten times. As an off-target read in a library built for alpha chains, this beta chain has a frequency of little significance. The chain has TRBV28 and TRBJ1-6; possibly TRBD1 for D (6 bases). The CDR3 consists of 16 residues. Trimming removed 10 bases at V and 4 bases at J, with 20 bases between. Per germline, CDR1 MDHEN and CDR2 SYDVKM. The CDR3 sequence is CATLLRGVGYNSPLHF. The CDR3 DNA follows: TGTGCCACCTTATTAAGGGGGGTTGGGTATAATTCACCCCTCCACTTT.

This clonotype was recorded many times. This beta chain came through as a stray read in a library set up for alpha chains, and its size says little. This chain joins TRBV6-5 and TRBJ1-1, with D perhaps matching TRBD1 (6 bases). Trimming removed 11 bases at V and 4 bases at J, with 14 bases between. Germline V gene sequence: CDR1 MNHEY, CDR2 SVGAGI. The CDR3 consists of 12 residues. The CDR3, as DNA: TGTGCCGCCTACAGGGACGGCACTGAAGCTTTCTTT. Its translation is CAAYRDGTEAFF.

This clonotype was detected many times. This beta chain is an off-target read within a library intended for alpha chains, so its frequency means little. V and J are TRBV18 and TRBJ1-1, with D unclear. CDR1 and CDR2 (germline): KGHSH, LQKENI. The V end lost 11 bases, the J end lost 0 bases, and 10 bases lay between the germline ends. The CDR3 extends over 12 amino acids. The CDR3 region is CAARTMNTEAFF. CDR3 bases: TGTGCCGCCCGTACAATGAACACTGAAGCTTTCTTT.

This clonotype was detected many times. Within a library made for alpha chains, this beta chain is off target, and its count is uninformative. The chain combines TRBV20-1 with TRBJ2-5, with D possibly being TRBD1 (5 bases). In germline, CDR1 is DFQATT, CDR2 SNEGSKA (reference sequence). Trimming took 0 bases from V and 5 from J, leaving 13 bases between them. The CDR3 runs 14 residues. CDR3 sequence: CSARDRQGSETQYF. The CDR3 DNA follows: TGCAGTGCTAGAGATCGGCAGGGATCCGAGACCCAGTACTTC.

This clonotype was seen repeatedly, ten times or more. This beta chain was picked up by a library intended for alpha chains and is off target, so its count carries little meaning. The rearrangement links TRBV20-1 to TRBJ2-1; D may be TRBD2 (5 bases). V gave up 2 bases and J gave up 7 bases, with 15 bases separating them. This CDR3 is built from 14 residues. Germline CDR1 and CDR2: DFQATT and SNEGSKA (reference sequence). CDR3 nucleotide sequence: TGCAGTGCTAGATTGGCTGGACTGACAAATGAGCAGTTCTTC. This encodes CSARLAGLTNEQFF.

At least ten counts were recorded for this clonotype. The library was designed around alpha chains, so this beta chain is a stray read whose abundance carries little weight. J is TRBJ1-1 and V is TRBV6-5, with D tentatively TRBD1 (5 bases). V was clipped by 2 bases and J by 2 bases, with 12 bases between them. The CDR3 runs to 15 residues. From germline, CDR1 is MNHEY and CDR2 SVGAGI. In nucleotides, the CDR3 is TGTGCCAGCAGTTACGCGGGACGGCAAAACACTGAAGCTTTCTTT. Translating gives CASSYAGRQNTEAFF.

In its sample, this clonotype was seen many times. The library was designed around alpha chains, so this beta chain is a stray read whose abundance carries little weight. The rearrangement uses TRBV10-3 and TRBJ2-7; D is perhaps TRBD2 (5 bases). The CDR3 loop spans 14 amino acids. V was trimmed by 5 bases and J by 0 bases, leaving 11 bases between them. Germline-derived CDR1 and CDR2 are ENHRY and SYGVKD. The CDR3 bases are TGTGCCATCAGTTGGACTGGAGACTCCTACGAGCAGTACTTC. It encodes CAISWTGDSYEQYF.

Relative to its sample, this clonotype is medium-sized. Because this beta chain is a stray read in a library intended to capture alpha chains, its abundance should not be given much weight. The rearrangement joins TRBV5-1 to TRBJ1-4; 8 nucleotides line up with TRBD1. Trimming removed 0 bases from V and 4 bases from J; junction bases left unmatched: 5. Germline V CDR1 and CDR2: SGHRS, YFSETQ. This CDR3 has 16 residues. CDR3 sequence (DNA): TGCGCCAGCAGCTTGGATGGGACAGGTGATAATGAAAAACTGTTTTTT. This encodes CASSLDGTGDNEKLFF.